This passage covers 9 T cell receptor beta chains from one sample sequenced in a study of shared clonotypes between healthy human individuals. Assay: immunoSEQ multiplex PCR; the TCRdb copy retains only in-frame clones and omits some. The table records millions of clones, around nine tenths of them present only once. The specimen sequenced was naive CD4+ T cells sorted from blood. The subset is: CD45RA+ positively selected. The receptors stem from a man in his late teens or twenties in good health.

The chain recombines TRBV27 with TRBJ2-7; D could derive from TRBD1 or TRBD2 (7 bases each). CDR1 and CDR2 (germline): MNHEY, SMNVEV (reference sequence). The length of the CDR3 is 15 residues. The germline V and J ends were trimmed by 6 bases and 5 bases, with 20 bases remaining between them. CDR3 DNA sequence: TGTGCCAGCAGCCGGGGGGAGGACAGGTGGGACGAGCAGTACTTC. Its translation is CASSRGEDRWDEQYF.

This chain uses TRBV19 with TRBJ2-1, with 9 nucleotides matching TRBD1. V was clipped by 10 bases and J by 5 bases; unmatched bases: 12. Germline values: CDR1 LNHDA, CDR2 SQIVND (reference sequence). There are 15 residues in the CDR3. The CDR3 spells CATKIMGDRDNEQFF. CDR3 in DNA: TGTGCCACTAAGATAATGGGGGACAGGGACAATGAGCAGTTCTTC.

The chain links TRBV2 to TRBJ1-4; 8 nucleotides align to TRBD1. V lost 8 bases and J lost 4; bases outside the gene matches: 3. The CDR3 consists of 13 residues. The germline V gene encodes CDR1 SNHLY and CDR2 FYNNEI. CDR3 nucleotides: TGTGCCAGCGAAACAGGGGGTAATGAAAAACTGTTTTTT. Protein product: CASETGGNEKLFF.

The chain has TRBV4-1 and TRBJ2-3; 9 positions match TRBD2. The CDR3 runs 17 residues. Trimming at V came to 1 base and at J to 4 bases, leaving 9 bases not matched to a gene. Germline loops: CDR1 MGHRA, CDR2 YSYEKL. The CDR3 protein is CASSQGTGSGGPDTQYF. Here the CDR3 DNA reads TGCGCCAGCAGCCAAGGGACCGGTAGCGGGGGCCCAGATACGCAGTATTTT.

As regards this clone: The same CDR3 can be traced to other DNA sequences in this sample. For the CDR3, the DNA is TGCGCCAGCAGCTTACCTAGCGGGAGCTACGAGCAGTACTTC. As protein: CASSLPSGSYEQYF. The chain recombines TRBV5-1 with TRBJ2-7; 10 nucleotides line up with TRBD2. The CDR3 covers 14 residues. V gave up 2 bases and J gave up 3 bases; unmatched junction bases: 2. The germline CDR1 and CDR2 sequences are SGHRS and YFSETQ.

The chain joins TRBV9 to TRBJ2-2; TRBD2 agrees at 11 bases. CDR3 size: 17 residues. V was clipped by 3 bases and J by 3 bases; unmatched bases: 7. CDR1 SGDLS and CDR2 YYNGEE come from the germline V gene. The CDR3 nucleotides are TGTGCCAGCAGCGAGACTAGCGGGGTTAGTTACACCGGGGAGCTGTTTTTT. This translates into CASSETSGVSYTGELFF.

The V and J genes are TRBV19 and TRBJ2-7; the match to TRBD1 covers 10 bases. The ends lost 5 bases at V and 5 bases at J; junction bases unmatched: 12. Germline CDR1 reads LNHDA; CDR2 reads SQIVND (reference sequence). This CDR3 region has 16 residues. CDR3 sequence reads: CASSSGYRDRGNEQYF. CDR3 bases: TGTGCCAGTAGTTCTGGGTACCGGGACAGGGGCAACGAGCAGTACTTC.

The chain joins TRBV11-1 to TRBJ2-3; 7 bases line up with TRBD2. CDR3 length: 15 amino acids. CDR1 is SGHAT and CDR2 is FQDESV in the germline V gene (reference sequence). Germline trimming cut 4 bases from V and 1 base from J; bases unmatched to any gene: 5. The CDR3 here is CASSWGGAGTDTQYF. CDR3 sequence (DNA): TGTGCCAGCAGCTGGGGAGGGGCTGGCACAGATACGCAGTATTTT.

The chain carries TRBV6-5 and TRBJ1-2; possibly TRBD1 for D (6 bases). Germline values: CDR1 MNHEY, CDR2 SVGAGI. This CDR3 has 12 amino acids. V dropped 5 bases and J dropped 3 bases, with 7 bases sitting between them. CDR3 DNA: TGTGCCAGCAGTCCAGGGGACTATGGCTACACCTTC. Translating it yields CASSPGDYGYTF.